What follows are 17 T cell receptor beta chains derived from one specimen sequenced in a study of T cells in women clearing cervical HPV infection. Data came from immunoSEQ multiplex PCR; TCRdb stores just in-frame clones and leaves some out. Here the sample table reports 44,000 or so clones. Sequences were obtained from blood buffy coat. The source of these receptors is a woman between 18 and 69 years old with a cervical HPV16 infection that either progressed to CIN3+ or cleared (not recorded which).

Details on this clone: The read gets to within 3 residues of the CDR3 end, and the germline J gene fills in the rest. The chain employs TRBV5-1 and TRBJ2-3; 7 positions match TRBD1. The CDR3 runs 15 residues. V shed 1 base and J 7 bases; nucleotides not matched to a gene: 9. Germline V CDR1 and CDR2: SGHRS, YFSETQ. The CDR3 bases that were read are TGCGCCAGCAGCTTGAGTGGGGGACAGCACAATACG. Amino acids: CASSLSGGQHNT. The whole CDR3 reads CASSLSGGQHNTQYF.

Notes on this clone: The read comes to an end 3 residues before the CDR3 does, leaving the germline J gene to fill in the end. This chain uses TRBV3-1 (or the pseudogene TRBV3-2) with TRBJ2-5; 7 bases match TRBD1. Trimming removed 6 bases from V and 4 bases from J; junction bases left unmatched: 8. Germline V gene data show CDR1 as LGHDT and CDR2 as YNNKEL (reference sequence). The CDR3 extends over 14 amino acids. The sequenced part of the CDR3 DNA is TGTGCCAGCAGTCCCGTCAGGGGGTTAGAGACC. Amino acid sequence: CASSPVRGLET. The entire CDR3 reads CASSPVRGLETQYF.

Details on this clone: The sequence runs out 3 residues before the end of the CDR3; the remainder is reconstructed from the germline J gene. V is TRBV19 and J is TRBJ2-3; tentatively, D is TRBD1 (6 bases). Germline V lookup: CDR1 LNHDA, CDR2 SQIVND (reference sequence). The CDR3 sequence is 14 residues long. CDR3 DNA, as far as it was read: TGTGCCAGTAGCCCCGGACAGATCAATCAGCCG. It is translated as CASSPGQINQP. The entire CDR3 sequence reads CASSPGQINQPQYF.

Concerning this clone: Read sequence stops 3 residues before the CDR3 end, and the germline J gene provides the missing end. The rearrangement links TRBV20-1 to TRBJ1-1; 8 bases match TRBD1. Germline CDR1 DFQATT, CDR2 SNEGSKA (reference sequence). Losses at the gene ends were 4 bases for V and 6 bases for J; bases not matched to a gene: 16. The CDR3 is made up of 16 amino acids. CDR3 DNA (partial): TGCAGTGCTACCCCGGACAGGGCGGATTTGGGTGCTGAA. Amino acids: CSATPDRADLGAE. The CDR3 as a whole reads CSATPDRADLGAEAFF.

With regard to this clone: The read stops 3 residues short of the end of the CDR3; the missing end is completed from the germline J gene. The chain couples TRBV6-2 or TRBV6-3 to TRBJ2-3; TRBD2 matches 10 bases. The CDR3 consists of 16 residues. The trim removed 5 bases at V and 6 bases at J, leaving 11 bases unmatched. Germline values: CDR1 MNHEY, CDR2 SVGEGT. Here the CDR3 reads CASSGLAARGEDTQYF. The CDR3 bases that were read are TGTGCCAGCAGTGGACTAGCGGCCCGTGGGGAGGATACG.

On this clone: The missing CDR3 end, 3 residues past where the read stops, is filled in from the germline J gene. The chain employs TRBV6-1 and TRBJ1-6, with 11 positions matching TRBD1. The junction had 6 bases not matched to a gene; V was cut back by 4 bases and J by 7 bases. This CDR3 spans 16 amino acids. Germline V CDR1 and CDR2: MNHNS, SASEGT. The CDR3 reads CASSGGTGGLNSPLHF. CDR3 DNA, as far as it was read: TGTGCCAGCAGTGGGGGGACAGGGGGTTTGAATTCACCC.

Remarks on this clone: The CDR3 extends 3 residues past the end of the read, so its final part is completed from the germline J gene. This sequence joins TRBV10-3 and TRBJ2-3; the match to TRBD2 covers 7 bases. The CDR3 has 15 residues. J was trimmed by 4 bases and V by 2 bases; bases with no gene match: 6. Germline values: CDR1 ENHRY, CDR2 SYGVKD. Partial CDR3 DNA: TGTGCCATCAGTGAGACTATGGCGGGGGCAGATACG. This sequence encodes CAISETMAGADT. The entire CDR3 protein is CAISETMAGADTQYF.

In regard to this clone: The read finishes 3 residues shy of the CDR3 end, and the germline J gene is used to complete it. The V and J genes are TRBV7-9 and TRBJ2-7; D gene ambiguous. V lost 1 base and J lost 0, with 7 bases in between. This CDR3 comprises 14 residues. The V gene's germline CDR1 is SEHNR and CDR2 FQNEAQ (reference sequence). Incomplete CDR3 DNA: TGTGCCAGCAGCTTAGAGGCTCCCTCCTACGAG. Protein: CASSLEAPSYE. The complete CDR3 protein is CASSLEAPSYEQYF.

The CDR3 DNA, read in part, is TGTGCCAGCAGCTCTCCGGGACTTGCCACAGATACG. Encoded protein: CASSSPGLATDT. The complete CDR3 reads CASSSPGLATDTQYF. V and J are TRBV7-2 and TRBJ2-3; maybe TRBD2 (6 bases). The missing CDR3 end, 3 residues past where the read stops, is filled in from the germline J gene. Germline V gene sequence: CDR1 SGHTA, CDR2 FQGNSA. V lost 4 bases and J lost 2, with 13 bases in between. CDR3 size: 15 residues.

Notes on this clone: The CDR3 end lies 3 residues beyond the end of the read and is filled in from the germline J gene. The J gene is TRBJ1-4, the V gene TRBV5-1, with D unclear. This CDR3 comprises 15 residues. Trimming pared 0 bases from V and 4 bases from J, leaving 10 bases between. CDR1 and CDR2 (germline): SGHRS, YFSETQ. CDR3 amino acids: CASSLAGRNNEKLFF. CDR3 DNA, as far as it was read: TGCGCCAGCAGCTTGGCTGGCCGAAATAATGAAAAA.

In the case of this clone: The read falls 3 residues short of the CDR3 end, and the missing part is taken from the germline J gene. This chain connects TRBV6-2 or TRBV6-3 to TRBJ2-7, with D possibly matching TRBD1 (6 bases). Trimming stripped 0 bases from V and 5 bases from J, with 11 bases between. The germline CDR1 and CDR2 sequences are MNHEY and SVGEGT. This CDR3 spans 14 amino acids. CDR3 loop: CASSYSQGLNEQYF. The part of the CDR3 DNA that was read is TGTGCCAGCAGTTACTCGCAGGGGTTAAACGAG.

About this clone itself: The read falls 3 residues short of the CDR3 end, and the missing part is taken from the germline J gene. The rearrangement joins TRBV18 to TRBJ1-2; D is unresolved. The CDR3 totals 14 residues. Germline V gives CDR1 KGHSH, CDR2 LQKENI. The CDR3 is CASSPAYFSYDYTF. Incomplete CDR3 DNA: TGTGCCAGCTCACCCGCATACTTCTCCTACGAC.

Worth noting for this clone: The read ends 3 residues before the CDR3 terminus; that terminus is restored from the germline J gene. The chain links TRBV5-1 to TRBJ1-1; TRBD1 aligns across 8 bases. The CDR3 is 14 amino acids. V was pared by 0 bases and J by 6 bases, with 4 bases of the junction left unmatched. The germline CDR1 and CDR2 sequences are SGHRS and YFSETQ. Partial CDR3 DNA: TGCGCCAGCAGCTTGGGACAGGGGTCGTCTGAA. Its protein is CASSLGQGSSE. The full CDR3 reads CASSLGQGSSEAFF.

A remark on this clone: The read halts 3 residues ahead of the CDR3 end, with the missing end drawn from the germline J gene. The J gene is TRBJ1-2, the V gene TRBV12-3 or TRBV12-4, with a tentative D call TRBD1 (6 bases). V gave up 6 bases and J gave up 6 bases, with 20 bases separating them. CDR3 length: 15 amino acids. The CDR3 DNA, read in part, is TGTGCCAGCAGCCAAGAATACAGGGTGATTGATGGC. Translation: CASSQEYRVIDG. In full, the CDR3 is CASSQEYRVIDGYTF.

Of note for this clone: Read sequence stops 3 residues before the CDR3 end, and the germline J gene provides the missing end. The genes are TRBV7-2 and TRBJ2-2; 8 positions match TRBD1. V lost 2 bases and J lost 3; bases outside the gene matches: 2. There are 15 residues in the CDR3. Per the germline V gene, CDR1 is SGHTA and CDR2 is FQGNSA. The sequenced part of the CDR3 DNA is TGTGCCAGCAGCTTACAGGGGGCGCACACCGGGGAG. Protein: CASSLQGAHTGE. The CDR3 in its entirety is CASSLQGAHTGELFF.

Worth noting for this clone: The read comes to an end 3 residues before the CDR3 does, leaving the germline J gene to fill in the end. The chain joins TRBV30 to TRBJ2-1, with 12 bases aligning to TRBD2. V was clipped by 7 bases and J by 9 bases; unmatched bases: 7. CDR3 size: 13 residues. Germline CDR1 is GTSNPN and CDR2 is SVGIG (reference sequence). The sequenced part of the CDR3 DNA is TGTGCCTTTCTAGCGGGGGGGCCGGGTGAG. It specifies CAFLAGGPGE. The CDR3 reads in full as CAFLAGGPGEQFF.

A note on this clone: The missing CDR3 end, 3 residues past where the read stops, is filled in from the germline J gene. The chain links TRBV5-1 to TRBJ1-6; 8 bases align to TRBD1. After removal of 4 bases from V and 3 bases from J, the junction contained 6 bases not matched to a gene. The CDR3 spans 16 residues. CDR1 is SGHRS and CDR2 is YFSETQ in the germline V gene. CDR3 loop: CASSATGANYNSPLHF. Incomplete CDR3 DNA: TGCGCCAGCAGCGCGACAGGGGCCAACTATAATTCACCC.